These T cell receptor beta chains were read from a single sample in a study of response to subunit inactivated influenza vaccine. TCRdb re-derived calls from the RT-PCR reads in MiXCR, one entry per CDR3 protein. The sample has about 500,000 distinct CDR3 sequences, 16% seen once. The sequencing here drew on CD4+ T cells sorted from PBMCs, taken less than 30 months after vaccination. These receptor sequences come from a man aged 50 to 69 who received an inactivated influenza vaccine. Both conserved end residues are part of each CDR3. A D gene is named only where the DNA matches it firmly. Clone size is given for some rows only: seen once, a few or many times, or a class if the clone is expanded.

>-|TRBV30|TRBJ2-2|-
TGTGCCTGGAGTGGGGGAACCGGGGAGCTGTTTTTT
CAWSGGTGELFF
>TRBD2|TRBV6-1|TRBJ2-3|few
TGTGCCAGCAGTCGACAGCGGGGGGGCCCGGATACGCAGTATTTT
CASSRQRGGPDTQYF
>-|TRBV4-3|TRBJ2-3|many
TGCGCCAGCAGCCAAGAGGGGGGCCGTACGCAGTATTTT
CASSQEGGRTQYF
>-|TRBV6-1|TRBJ1-4|-
TGTGCCAGCAGTCAAGGGGAAATAGGGAATGAAAAACTGTTTTTT
CASSQGEIGNEKLFF
>-|TRBV14|TRBJ2-5|few
TGTGCCAGCAGCCAAGATTGGGGGCGCCGAGAGACCCAGTACTTC
CASSQDWGRRETQYF
>TRBD1|TRBV28|TRBJ2-3|-
TGTGCCAGTTCGAGACAGGGGCGTCCAGATACGCAGTATTTC
CASSRQGRPDTQYF
>-|TRBV4-2|TRBJ1-6|-
TGTGCCAGCGGTGCTGGGCACGATAAGGATTCACCCCTCCACTTT
CASGAGHDKDSPLHF
>-|TRBV27|TRBJ2-1|-
TGTGCCAGCAGTTACGGCGGGGAGAATGAGCAGTTCTTC
CASSYGGENEQFF
>-|TRBV5-1|TRBJ2-1|many
TGCGCCAGCAGCTTACAGGGTCCGTCCTACAATGAGCAGTTCTTC
CASSLQGPSYNEQFF
>-|TRBV12-3/TRBV12-4|TRBJ2-3|many
TGTGCCAGCAGTTTCCGAAGCGGGGATACGCAGTATTTT
CASSFRSGDTQYF
>TRBD1|TRBV11-1|TRBJ1-1|few
TGTGCCAGCAGCCAAACTACAGGGGAAGGTACGGCTGAAGCTTTCTTT
CASSQTTGEGTAEAFF
>-|TRBV7-2|TRBJ1-2|few
TGTGCCAGCAGCGGATCCGGGACCCCCCAATATGGCTACACCTTC
CASSGSGTPQYGYTF
>-|TRBV15|TRBJ2-2|-
TGTGCCACCAGTTTATTCAGGGGAGCAGCGAACACCGGGGAGCTGTTTTTT
CATSLFRGAANTGELFF
>-|TRBV28|TRBJ2-4|-
TGTGCCAGCAGTCTCCGAGGGGGGGCCAAAAACATTCAGTACTTC
CASSLRGGAKNIQYF
>TRBD2|TRBV11-2|TRBJ2-5|-
TGTGCCAGCAAATCCTTAGCGGGGGGGTTTCAAGAGACCCAGTACTTC
CASKSLAGGFQETQYF
>-|TRBV10-3|TRBJ2-7|few
TGTGCCATCAGGGACGCGGCAGGAGGTTCTTACGAGCAGTACTTC
CAIRDAAGGSYEQYF
>-|TRBV5-1|TRBJ1-1|-
TGCGCCAGCAGCCGCCCGGACGGTTACACTGAAGCTTTCTTT
CASSRPDGYTEAFF
>-|TRBV7-2|TRBJ2-4|few
TGTGCCAGCAGCTTAGCCCCCGTAAAGGGGGGAAACATTCAGTACTTC
CASSLAPVKGGNIQYF
>TRBD1|TRBV9|TRBJ1-1|-
TGTGCCAGCAGCCTATGGACAGGTCGGGCTTTCTTT
CASSLWTGRAFF
>TRBD2|TRBV7-9|TRBJ2-1|few
TGTGCCAGAGAAACGGGGGGGCCCACTAATGAGCAGTTCTTC
CARETGGPTNEQFF
>TRBD2|TRBV24-1|TRBJ2-2|few
TGTGCCATCCCTGAACTAGCGGGAGGAGAGACCGGGGAGCTGTTTTTT
CAIPELAGGETGELFF
>-|TRBV14|TRBJ2-7|-
TGTGCCAGCAGCCCTCGACAGGACCACGGGGGCAAGCAGTACTTC
CASSPRQDHGGKQYF
>-|TRBV18|TRBJ2-7|-
TGTGCCAGCTCACTACCCCGGCCCGGCAGCGAGCAGTACTTC
CASSLPRPGSEQYF
>-|TRBV9|TRBJ2-5|-
TGTGCCAGCAGCGTCTCTAGCGAGATACGAGAGACCCAGTACTTC
CASSVSSEIRETQYF
>-|TRBV6-1|TRBJ1-1|-
TGTGCCAGCAGTGAAGGCCCAGCGGCTGGAGCTTTCTTT
CASSEGPAAGAFF
>-|TRBV29-1|TRBJ1-1|-
TGCAGCGTCGATACGTGGAAAAACACTGAAGCTTTCTTT
CSVDTWKNTEAFF
>TRBD1|TRBV29-1|TRBJ1-5|few
TGCAGCGTTCGGTTATCCGGGACAGGTAATCAGCCCCAGCATTTT
CSVRLSGTGNQPQHF
>TRBD2|TRBV12-3/TRBV12-4|TRBJ2-1|-
TGTGCCAGCACCCTAGCGGGGGGCAATGAGCAGTTCTTC
CASTLAGGNEQFF
>-|TRBV11-2|TRBJ1-4|few
TGTGCCAGCAGCTTAGTGGCAGCTCCTAATGAAAAACTGTTTTTT
CASSLVAAPNEKLFF
>-|TRBV5-1|TRBJ2-2|-
TGCGCCAGCAAGGCTAGCGATGCGAACACCGGGGAGCTGTTTTTT
CASKASDANTGELFF
>-|TRBV6-6|TRBJ2-3|-
TGTGCCACCACGGGGCGCCAGGGAGATACGCAGTATTTT
CATTGRQGDTQYF
>-|TRBV7-2|TRBJ2-5|-
TGTGCCAGCAGCTTAGGTTCAGGGGGGGGAGAGACCCAGTACTTC
CASSLGSGGGETQYF
>-|TRBV20-1|TRBJ1-4|many
TGCAGTGCTAGAGATCAGGGGAGTTCGGATGAAAAACTGTTTTTT
CSARDQGSSDEKLFF
>-|TRBV24-1|TRBJ1-2|few
TGTGCCACCTCACAGGGTTGGAACTATGGCTACACCTTC
CATSQGWNYGYTF
>-|TRBV11-2|TRBJ2-3|-
TGTGCCAGCAGCCTCATGACTAGGTCTAGCACAGATACGCAGTATTTT
CASSLMTRSSTDTQYF
>TRBD1|TRBV20-1|TRBJ1-6|few
TGCAGTGCCTCGACAGGGGCCGGGTCACCCCTCCACTTT
CSASTGAGSPLHF
>-|TRBV18|TRBJ2-7|-
TGTGCCAGCGGACAGTCCTACGAGCAGTACTTC
CASGQSYEQYF
>TRBD1|TRBV11-2|TRBJ2-1|once
TGTGCCAGCAGCTTAGATATCACCGGGACAGGGGATGGTGAGCAGTTCTTC
CASSLDITGTGDGEQFF
>-|TRBV7-7|TRBJ1-4|many
TGTGCCGTCCCGGGGGCCCGGCTTGAAAAACTGTTTTTT
CAVPGARLEKLFF
>TRBD1|TRBV20-1|TRBJ2-3|few
TGCAGTGTACCGGGGACAGGGGGCATCACAGATACGCAGTATTTT
CSVPGTGGITDTQYF
>-|TRBV20-1|TRBJ2-5|few
TGCAGTGCTAGAACCGGGACCTATCAAGAGACCCAGTACTTC
CSARTGTYQETQYF
>-|TRBV7-9|TRBJ1-3|-
TGTGCCAGCAGCCCGTCCGGGGCAAGAAACACCATATATTTT
CASSPSGARNTIYF
>-|TRBV19|TRBJ1-2|few
TGTGCCAGTAGTATGACAGGCTTCGGCGGCTACACCTTC
CASSMTGFGGYTF
>TRBD2|TRBV20-1|TRBJ2-5|once
TGCAGTGCTAGGACACTTGCGACTAGCGTCTCAGAGACCCAGTACTTC
CSARTLATSVSETQYF
>TRBD1|TRBV5-1|TRBJ2-7|-
TGCGCCAGCAGCCCGTCGACAGGGGAATTTTACGAGCAGTACTTC
CASSPSTGEFYEQYF
>TRBD1|TRBV4-2|TRBJ2-1|-
TGTGCCAGCAGCCAAGATTCCGGGACAGGGTATGAGCAGTTCTTC
CASSQDSGTGYEQFF
>TRBD2|TRBV12-3/TRBV12-4|TRBJ2-4|many
TGTGCCAGCCAGCGGGGGGCCAAAAACATTCAGTACTTC
CASQRGAKNIQYF
>TRBD1|TRBV6-1|TRBJ2-7|few
TGTGCCAGCAGCTCGGGGACAGGGGGCCCCGAGCAGTACTTC
CASSSGTGGPEQYF
>-|TRBV12-3/TRBV12-4|TRBJ1-5|-
TGTGCCAGCAGTTTCGGCGTTTGGGGTCAGCCCCAGCATTTT
CASSFGVWGQPQHF
>TRBD1|TRBV28|TRBJ1-6|few
TGTGCCAGCAGTGGTCCGGGACAGGGAACCACGCCGTCGGCCCTCCACTTT
CASSGPGQGTTPSALHF
>TRBD2|TRBV28|TRBJ2-3|few
TGTGCCAGCAGACTAACGATAGCGGGAGCGGGCTATTTT
CASRLTIAGAGYF
>-|TRBV7-2|TRBJ2-3|-
TGTGCCAGCAGTCCCCCGGCGGCTAATACGCAGTATTTT
CASSPPAANTQYF
>TRBD1|TRBV28|TRBJ2-6|many
TGTGCCAGCAGTTCCTCGGACAGGGGGAGGGTGAGAGGGGCCAACGTCCTGACTTTC
CASSSSDRGRVRGANVLTF
>-|TRBV6-1|TRBJ1-2|-
TGTGCCAGCAGTGAAGTACTCTATGGCTACACCTTC
CASSEVLYGYTF
>TRBD2|TRBV4-3|TRBJ2-5|-
TGCGCCAGCCGTGGGACTAGCCCCTGGGAGACCCAGTACTTC
CASRGTSPWETQYF